A selection of T cell receptor beta chains follows, all from one sample in a study of vaccination and CD4 T cells after COVID-19. In TCRdb, the PCR reads were re-called with MiXCR into one record per CDR3 protein. The sample has some 11,000 distinct CDR3 sequences, 47% seen once. No cognate antigen is known for these TCRs. Sequencing was carried out using CD4+ T cells from blood, cultured in vitro. The source is a human donor who had recovered from COVID-19. Each CDR3 is given with its conserved first and last residue. The order of the fields is CDR3 protein, CDR3 DNA, clone size, V gene, D gene, J gene. The D gene is left open where the match is weak. The size field is filled for only some rows; it gives once, few, many or a size class.

CDR3 protein: CASSLGGGPNSPLHF
CDR3 DNA: TGTGCCAGCAGCTTAGGGGGAGGACCGAATTCACCCCTCCACTTT
clone size: few
V gene: TRBV11-2
D gene: NA
J gene: TRBJ1-6

CDR3 protein: CASSYASSYGQYF
CDR3 DNA: TGTGCCAGCAGTTACGCTTCTAGCTATGGGCAGTACTTC
clone size: medium-sized
V gene: TRBV6-5
D gene: NA
J gene: TRBJ2-7

CDR3 protein: CASSYLGLRSSNQPQHF
CDR3 DNA: TGTGCCAGCAGCTATCTTGGGTTAAGGTCTAGCAATCAGCCCCAGCATTTT
clone size: NA
V gene: TRBV28
D gene: NA
J gene: TRBJ1-5

CDR3 protein: CASKHSSGEHQPQHF
CDR3 DNA: TGTGCCAGTAAACACTCATCGGGAGAGCATCAGCCCCAGCATTTT
clone size: NA
V gene: TRBV19
D gene: NA
J gene: TRBJ1-5

CDR3 protein: CASSLGPNQPQHF
CDR3 DNA: TGTGCCAGCAGTTTAGGTCCCAATCAGCCCCAGCATTTT
clone size: few
V gene: TRBV27
D gene: NA
J gene: TRBJ1-5

CDR3 protein: CSADSGRNSPLHF
CDR3 DNA: TGCAGTGCTGATAGCGGACGTAATTCACCCCTCCACTTT
clone size: NA
V gene: TRBV20-1
D gene: NA
J gene: TRBJ1-6

CDR3 protein: CATSLGGWYSGANVLTF
CDR3 DNA: TGTGCCACCAGCTTAGGAGGGTGGTACTCTGGGGCCAACGTCCTGACTTTC
clone size: NA
V gene: TRBV15
D gene: NA
J gene: TRBJ2-6

CDR3 protein: CASSKCVQGHEQYF
CDR3 DNA: TGTGCCAGCAGCAAATGCGTACAGGGCCACGAGCAGTACTTC
clone size: NA
V gene: TRBV21-1
D gene: NA
J gene: TRBJ2-7

CDR3 protein: CASSYGGGNQETQYF
CDR3 DNA: TGTGCCAGCAGTTACGGTGGGGGAAACCAAGAGACCCAGTACTTC
clone size: NA
V gene: TRBV6-5
D gene: NA
J gene: TRBJ2-5

CDR3 protein: CASSVRDSQETQYF
CDR3 DNA: TGTGCCAGCAGTGTGAGGGACTCCCAAGAGACCCAGTACTTC
clone size: NA
V gene: TRBV2
D gene: NA
J gene: TRBJ2-5

CDR3 protein: CASRRTGGNYGYTF
CDR3 DNA: TGTGCCAGCAGGAGGACAGGGGGCAACTATGGCTACACCTTC
clone size: NA
V gene: TRBV2
D gene: TRBD1
J gene: TRBJ1-2

CDR3 protein: CASSAATSTDTQYF
CDR3 DNA: TGTGCCAGCAGCGCAGCGACAAGCACAGATACGCAGTATTTT
clone size: NA
V gene: TRBV2
D gene: NA
J gene: TRBJ2-3

CDR3 protein: CASSLQGAGGYTF
CDR3 DNA: TGTGCCAGCAGTTTGCAGGGGGCGGGTGGCTACACCTTC
clone size: few
V gene: TRBV27
D gene: TRBD1
J gene: TRBJ1-2

CDR3 protein: CASSLLPRGPSTSF
CDR3 DNA: TGTGCCAGCAGTTTATTGCCACGAGGACCTAGCACTTCTTTC
clone size: NA
V gene: TRBV28
D gene: NA
J gene: TRBJ2-7

CDR3 protein: CASSLAGGGNSPLHF
CDR3 DNA: TGCGCCAGCAGCTTGGCAGGGGGAGGGAATTCACCCCTCCACTTT
clone size: few
V gene: TRBV5-1
D gene: TRBD1
J gene: TRBJ1-6

CDR3 protein: CASSSAEMTGEYEQYF
CDR3 DNA: TGTGCCAGCAGCTCTGCGGAGATGACAGGGGAATACGAGCAGTACTTC
clone size: NA
V gene: TRBV5-4
D gene: TRBD1
J gene: TRBJ2-7

CDR3 protein: CACSLARSLAGAYQETQYF
CDR3 DNA: TGTGCCTGCAGCTTAGCTAGAAGTTTAGCGGGGGCGTACCAAGAGACCCAGTACTTC
clone size: NA
V gene: TRBV7-2
D gene: TRBD2
J gene: TRBJ2-5

CDR3 protein: CSASPYETQYF
CDR3 DNA: TGCAGTGCTTCCCCATACGAGACCCAGTACTTC
clone size: few
V gene: TRBV20-1
D gene: NA
J gene: TRBJ2-5

CDR3 protein: CASSPPTTGWQETQYF
CDR3 DNA: TGTGCCAGCAGCCCCCCTACGACAGGGTGGCAAGAGACCCAGTACTTC
clone size: NA
V gene: TRBV11-2
D gene: TRBD1
J gene: TRBJ2-5

CDR3 protein: CASSETGVGYTF
CDR3 DNA: TGTGCCAGCAGTGAGACAGGGGTTGGCTACACCTTC
clone size: NA
V gene: TRBV2
D gene: TRBD1
J gene: TRBJ1-2

CDR3 protein: CASSLASSGLEQYF
CDR3 DNA: TGTGCCAGCAGCTTAGCTAGCTCGGGTCTCGAGCAGTACTTC
clone size: NA
V gene: TRBV11-2
D gene: NA
J gene: TRBJ2-7

CDR3 protein: CASSFPESYQPQHF
CDR3 DNA: TGTGCCAGCAGTTTCCCAGAGTCCTATCAGCCCCAGCATTTT
clone size: NA
V gene: TRBV28
D gene: NA
J gene: TRBJ1-5

CDR3 protein: CASSQEPGGGTDTQYF
CDR3 DNA: TGTGCCAGCAGCCAAGAACCGGGAGGGGGCACAGATACGCAGTATTTT
clone size: NA
V gene: TRBV14
D gene: TRBD2
J gene: TRBJ2-3

CDR3 protein: CSAKPGAGDRSYEQYF
CDR3 DNA: TGCAGTGCTAAACCCGGGGCCGGGGACAGGAGCTACGAGCAGTACTTC
clone size: NA
V gene: TRBV20-1
D gene: TRBD1
J gene: TRBJ2-7

CDR3 protein: CSARDLTGLAKNIQYF
CDR3 DNA: TGCAGTGCTAGAGATCTGACAGGACTAGCCAAAAACATTCAGTACTTC
clone size: NA
V gene: TRBV20-1
D gene: NA
J gene: TRBJ2-4

CDR3 protein: CASSSGTGNYEQYF
CDR3 DNA: TGTGCCAGCAGCTCCGGGACAGGGAACTACGAGCAGTACTTC
clone size: NA
V gene: TRBV5-4
D gene: TRBD1
J gene: TRBJ2-7

CDR3 protein: CASSRDRVTGYTF
CDR3 DNA: TGTGCCAGCTCCCGGGACAGGGTGACCGGCTACACCTTC
clone size: few
V gene: TRBV27
D gene: TRBD1
J gene: TRBJ1-2

CDR3 protein: CASSRGDPEAFF
CDR3 DNA: TGTGCCAGCAGCAGGGGAGACCCTGAAGCTTTCTTT
clone size: NA
V gene: TRBV7-9
D gene: NA
J gene: TRBJ1-1

CDR3 protein: CASSLGVQPQHF
CDR3 DNA: TGTGCCAGCAGCTTAGGGGTTCAGCCCCAGCATTTT
clone size: few
V gene: TRBV7-9
D gene: NA
J gene: TRBJ1-5

CDR3 protein: CASSLNYEQYF
CDR3 DNA: TGTGCCAGCAGTTTGAACTACGAGCAGTACTTC
clone size: few
V gene: TRBV6-2/TRBV6-3
D gene: NA
J gene: TRBJ2-7

CDR3 protein: CASSQGLAGSYEQYF
CDR3 DNA: TGTGCCAGCAGCCAAGGACTAGCGGGCTCCTACGAGCAGTACTTC
clone size: NA
V gene: TRBV4-2
D gene: TRBD2
J gene: TRBJ2-7

CDR3 protein: CASSVTGEGPYNEQFF
CDR3 DNA: TGTGCCAGCAGTGTGACGGGGGAGGGCCCCTACAATGAGCAGTTCTTC
clone size: NA
V gene: TRBV6-4
D gene: TRBD2
J gene: TRBJ2-1

CDR3 protein: CATHSLITEAFF
CDR3 DNA: TGTGCCACACACAGTTTGATCACTGAAGCTTTCTTT
clone size: NA
V gene: TRBV28
D gene: NA
J gene: TRBJ1-1